Sequencing of this T cell receptor beta chain was carried out in a study of cytomegalovirus exposure and HLA in healthy donors. Study results and limitations: Association of a missense DCLRE1C variant with TCR beta V- and J-gene trimming was reported in a later analysis. Available immune exposure information covered CMV serostatus only. Cytomegalovirus association was listed for about 170 TCR beta chains. Other equally common chains were less clonally expanded than HLA-associated TCR beta chains, a later analysis showed.

The V gene end was trimmed by 1 base and the J gene end by 4 bases; junction bases not matched to a gene: 13. Germline assignment: CDR1 LNHNV and CDR2 YYDKDF (reference sequence). This CDR3 is 18 amino acids long. Remarks on this clone: What it binds is not known.

The PCR had 60 Vbeta and 13 Jbeta primers. Sequencing used immunoSEQ multiplex PCR; TCRdb keeps in-frame clones, though not all of them. The sample has around 110,000 clones, about 81% seen once. V is TRBV15 and J is TRBJ2-1; 7 bases are shared with TRBD2. This receptor was identified in a man younger than 45 in good health and CMV-seropositive. Sequenced: PBMCs. In nucleotides, the CDR3 is TGTGCCACCAGCAGAGTGGGAGGGAGCGGGACCGATTACAATGAGCAGTTCTTC. Translated: CATSRVGGSGTDYNEQFF.